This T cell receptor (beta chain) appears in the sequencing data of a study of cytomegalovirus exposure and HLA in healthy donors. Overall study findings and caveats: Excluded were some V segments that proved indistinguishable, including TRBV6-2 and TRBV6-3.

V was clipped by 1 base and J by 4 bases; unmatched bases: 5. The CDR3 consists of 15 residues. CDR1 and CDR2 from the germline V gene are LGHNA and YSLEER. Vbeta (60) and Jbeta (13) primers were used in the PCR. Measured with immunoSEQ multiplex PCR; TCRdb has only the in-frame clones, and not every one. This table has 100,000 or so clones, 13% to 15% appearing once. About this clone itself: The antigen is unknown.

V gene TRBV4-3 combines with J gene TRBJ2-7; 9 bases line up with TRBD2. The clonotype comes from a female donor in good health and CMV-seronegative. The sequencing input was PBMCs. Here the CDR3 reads CASSQGSSGEYEQYF. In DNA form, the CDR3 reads TGCGCCAGCAGCCAAGGATCTAGCGGGGAATACGAGCAGTACTTC.